This T cell receptor (beta chain) was documented in a study of OX40 agonist ivuxolimab in advanced cancers. Study-level background: Treatment received earlier with anti-PD-1, anti-PD-L1 or anti-CTLA-4 agents was allowed, and less than 45% had some.

Measured with immunoSEQ multiplex PCR; TCRdb has only the in-frame clones, and not every one. The table records about 67,000 clones, about 85% of them present only once. CDR1 and CDR2 (germline): SGHAT, FQNNGV. The CDR3 extends over 14 amino acids. V lost 6 bases and J lost 7, with 15 bases in between. The chain uses TRBV11-2 and TRBJ1-4; unclear D gene. The material was CD4+ or CD8+ T cells sorted from blood, obtained in a trial of the OX40 agonist ivuxolimab. The source is an adult with an advanced solid tumor such as melanoma, head and neck, liver or kidney cancer. Here the CDR3 DNA reads TGTGCCAGCAGTCCCGGGGATGAGGGTGAAAAACTGTTTTTT. Its protein is CASSPGDEGEKLFF.